Below are 13 T cell receptor beta chains sequenced from a single sample in a study of tumor T cells in aggressive B-cell lymphoma. Profiled with immunoSEQ multiplex PCR; TCRdb holds only in-frame clones, not every one. The table shows 1,000 to 1,500 clones, with 86% occurring only once. Sequenced input: tumor tissue. These receptors were taken from an adult with diffuse large B cell lymphoma.

The CDR3 DNA is TGTGCCAGCAGCTCCAACAGGGGGAACACCGGGGAGCTGTTTTTT. Encoded protein: CASSSNRGNTGELFF. The rearrangement uses TRBV5-4 and TRBJ2-2, with 7 bases matching TRBD1. Trimming cost V 3 bases and J 1 base; bases outside gene matches: 3. Germline CDR1 and CDR2: SGHNT and YYREEE (reference sequence). CDR3 length: 15 amino acids.

This chain joins TRBV19 and TRBJ1-1; unclear D gene. Per germline, CDR1 LNHDA and CDR2 SQIVND (reference sequence). Trimming shortened V by 5 bases and J by 0 bases, and 7 bases separated the two germline ends. There are 13 residues in the CDR3. The CDR3 reads CASSGLVNTEAFF. DNA for the CDR3: TGTGCCAGTAGTGGACTTGTGAACACTGAAGCTTTCTTT.

The rearrangement uses TRBV10-1 and TRBJ1-2, with TRBD1 identical over 8 bases. The CDR3 consists of 15 residues. J lost 6 bases, V lost 7 bases, and 13 bases had no gene match. CDR1 is WNHNN and CDR2 is SYGVQD in the germline V gene (reference sequence). CDR3 in amino acids: CASKHHRTGKDGYTF. DNA for the CDR3: TGCGCCAGCAAACACCATAGGACAGGGAAGGATGGCTACACCTTC.

V is TRBV4-2 and J is TRBJ2-1; 8 bases align to TRBD1. V was clipped by 5 bases and J by 2 bases; unmatched bases: 5. From germline, CDR1 is LGHNA and CDR2 YNFKEQ. The CDR3 runs to 15 residues. The CDR3 DNA sequence: TGTGCCAGCAGCGGACGACAGGGGCCCTACAATGAGCAGTTCTTC. It specifies CASSGRQGPYNEQFF.

The V and J genes are TRBV7-2 and TRBJ2-1, with 7 bases identical to TRBD2. With 5 bases clipped from V and 7 bases from J, the junction kept 8 bases outside the gene matches. This CDR3 spans 14 amino acids. Germline assignment: CDR1 SGHTA and CDR2 FQGNSA. Here the CDR3 DNA reads TGTGCCAGCAGCATATGGGAGGGAATAAATGAGCAGTTCTTC. Its protein product is CASSIWEGINEQFF. Together with reference TRBV7-2 and TRBJ2-1, the CDR3 gives the full variable domain: GAGVSQSPSNKVTEKGKDVELRCDPISGHTALYWYRQSLGQGLEFLIYFQGNSAPDKSGLPSDRFSAERTGGSVSTLTIQRTQQEDSAVYLCASSIWEGINEQFFGPGTRLTVL.

This clone appeared a few times. The genes are TRBV5-1 and TRBJ2-3; 8 positions agree with TRBD2. The CDR3 length is 15 residues. V trimming: 3 bases; J trimming: 0 bases; junction bases outside the gene matches: 3. The germline gives CDR1 SGHRS, CDR2 YFSETQ. Here the CDR3 DNA reads TGCGCCAGCAGCTATGGACTAGCAAGCACAGATACGCAGTATTTT. Protein product: CASSYGLASTDTQYF.

V and J are TRBV7-9 and TRBJ2-5; 8 bases are shared with TRBD2. Germline lookup yields CDR1 SEHNR and CDR2 FQNEAQ (reference sequence). V gave up 6 bases and J gave up 4 bases; unmatched junction bases: 7. This CDR3 comprises 14 residues. The CDR3 DNA sequence: TGTGCCAGCAGATCAGCGGGAGTGGGAGAGACCCAGTACTTC. The encoded protein is CASRSAGVGETQYF.

The chain joins TRBV23-1 to TRBJ1-5; 8 bases agree with TRBD1. TRBV23-1 is identified as an open reading frame with a role that is uncertain. J was trimmed by 2 bases and V by 0 bases; bases with no gene match: 9. The CDR3 has 18 residues. The CDR3 nucleotides are TGCGCCAGCAGTCAATCCGTGGACAGGGTGTTTGGCAATCAGCCCCAGCATTTT. Translation: CASSQSVDRVFGNQPQHF.

The chain uses TRBV7-2 and TRBJ2-2; 8 bases are a match to TRBD2. The V gene end was trimmed by 4 bases and the J gene end by 6 bases; junction bases not matched to a gene: 7. The CDR3 contains 15 residues. The germline CDR1 and CDR2 sequences are SGHTA and FQGNSA. CDR3 region: CASSSGTRMPGELFF. DNA of the CDR3: TGTGCCAGCAGCTCCGGGACTAGGATGCCCGGGGAGCTGTTTTTT. Together with reference TRBV7-2 and TRBJ2-2, the CDR3 gives the full variable domain: GAGVSQSPSNKVTEKGKDVELRCDPISGHTALYWYRQSLGQGLEFLIYFQGNSAPDKSGLPSDRFSAERTGGSVSTLTIQRTQQEDSAVYLCASSSGTRMPGELFFGEGSRLTVL.

V is TRBV10-3 and J is TRBJ2-3, with TRBD2 matching over 12 bases. Germline CDR1 reads ENHRY; CDR2 reads SYGVKD. This CDR3 has 16 residues. With V trimmed by 5 bases and J by 5 bases, 8 bases remained unmatched. Here the CDR3 reads CAISSSSGGGGDTQYF. In DNA, the CDR3 is TGTGCCATCAGTTCTTCTAGCGGGGGGGGAGGAGATACGCAGTATTTT.

This chain links TRBV5-4 with TRBJ2-3, with 7 positions matching TRBD1. Unmatched junction bases numbered 4, after V lost 3 bases and J lost 0 bases. The CDR3 loop spans 15 amino acids. CDR1 SGHNT and CDR2 YYREEE come from the germline V gene (reference sequence). In nucleotides, the CDR3 is TGTGCCAGCAGCTCAGGACAGGCTAGCACAGATACGCAGTATTTT. Translating it yields CASSSGQASTDTQYF.

This chain links TRBV29-1 with TRBJ1-2; 8 bases line up with TRBD1. The CDR3 spans 11 residues. Per germline, CDR1 SQVTM and CDR2 ANQGSEA. The V gene end was trimmed by 6 bases and the J gene end by 6 bases; junction bases not matched to a gene: 3. The CDR3 DNA reads as TGCAGCGTCAAACAGGGGGATGGCTACACCTTC. Amino acid sequence: CSVKQGDGYTF.

This clone has a single count. The chain couples TRBV7-2 to TRBJ1-2; D remains unclear. V lost 4 bases and J 4 bases, leaving 16 bases between the germline ends. The CDR3 is made up of 15 amino acids. Germline V gene sequence: CDR1 SGHTA, CDR2 FQGNSA. Here the CDR3 DNA reads TGTGCCAGCAGCTCCCAGAGCTCAGCGGTCTATGGCTACACCTTC. The encoded protein is CASSSQSSAVYGYTF.